These 5 T cell receptor beta chains share one sample of origin, sequenced in a study of blood T cell repertoires in COVID-19. Libraries were prepared by immunoSEQ multiplex PCR; TCRdb keeps only in-frame clonotypes and omits some of them. The sample has 150,000 to 200,000 clones, 60% to 80% seen once; the top ten hold roughly 17%. The source material was PBMCs or T cells enriched from blood (not recorded which). The receptors were gathered from a woman between 50 and 59 years old who had recovered from COVID-19.

The V gene is TRBV15, the J gene TRBJ2-1; D is possibly TRBD2 (6 bases). Per germline, CDR1 LNHNV and CDR2 YYDKDF (reference sequence). This CDR3 contains 13 residues. V was cut by 5 bases and J by 2 bases, with 7 bases left in between. The CDR3 DNA sequence: TGTGCCACCAGCGGGAGGACCTACAATGAGCAGTTCTTC. It specifies CATSGRTYNEQFF.

V usage is TRBV7-8 and J usage is TRBJ2-1; perhaps D is TRBD1 or TRBD2 (5 bases each). The CDR3 runs 12 residues. Germline V gene data show CDR1 as SGHVS and CDR2 as FQNEAQ. V lost 5 bases to trimming and J lost 7 bases, with 9 bases between them. CDR3 residues: CASSRQRNEQFF. The CDR3 DNA reads as TGTGCCAGCAGCCGACAGCGGAATGAGCAGTTCTTC. The full variable domain, completed using reference TRBV7-8 and TRBJ2-1, is GAGVSQSPRYKVAKRGQDVALRCDPISGHVSLFWYQQALGQGPEFLTYFQNEAQLDKSGLPSDRFFAERPEGSVSTLKIQRTQQEDSAVYLCASSRQRNEQFFGPGTRLTVL.

The chain combines TRBV20-1 with TRBJ1-3, with TRBD1 as a possible D gene (5 bases). The CDR3 spans 13 residues. Germline V CDR1 and CDR2: DFQATT, SNEGSKA (reference sequence). The germline V and J ends were trimmed by 3 bases and 2 bases, with 8 bases remaining between them. CDR3 DNA: TGCAGTGCTAGTACAGGCCCTGGAAACACCATATATTTT. It is translated as CSASTGPGNTIYF.

The chain is built from TRBV12-3 or TRBV12-4 and TRBJ2-4; 9 nucleotides match TRBD2. The CDR3 consists of 13 residues. Trimming at V came to 5 bases and at J to 10 bases, leaving 6 bases not matched to a gene. CDR3 amino acids: CASSAGTSRIQYF. CDR3 DNA sequence: TGTGCCAGCAGTGCAGGGACTAGCCGGATTCAGTACTTC.

The chain recombines TRBV30 with TRBJ2-1, with 8 bases that match TRBD2. Trimming cost V 2 bases and J 9 bases; bases outside gene matches: 15. Germline lookup yields CDR1 GTSNPN and CDR2 SVGIG (reference sequence). The CDR3 covers 16 residues. The DNA for the CDR3 is TGTGCCTGGAGTCGAAAAAGGGGACTAGGGTTGAGTGAGCAGTTCTTC. Translation: CAWSRKRGLGLSEQFF.